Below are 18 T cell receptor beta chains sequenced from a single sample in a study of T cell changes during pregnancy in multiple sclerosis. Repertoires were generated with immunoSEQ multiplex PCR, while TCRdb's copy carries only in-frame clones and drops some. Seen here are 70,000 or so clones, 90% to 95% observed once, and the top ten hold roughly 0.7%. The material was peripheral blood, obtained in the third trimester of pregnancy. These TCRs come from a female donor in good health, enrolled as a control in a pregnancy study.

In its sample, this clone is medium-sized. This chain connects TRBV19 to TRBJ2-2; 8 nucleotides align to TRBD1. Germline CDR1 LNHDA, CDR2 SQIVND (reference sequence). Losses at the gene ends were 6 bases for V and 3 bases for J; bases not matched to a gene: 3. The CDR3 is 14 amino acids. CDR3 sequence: CASRIQGDTGELFF. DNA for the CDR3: TGTGCCAGTAGGATACAGGGGGACACCGGGGAGCTGTTTTTT.

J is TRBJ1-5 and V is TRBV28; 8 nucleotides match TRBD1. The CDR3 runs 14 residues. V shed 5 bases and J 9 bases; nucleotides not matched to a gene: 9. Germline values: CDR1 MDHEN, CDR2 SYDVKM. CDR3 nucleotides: TGTGCCAGCAGTCCGACAGGGGCACAACGGCCCCAGCATTTT. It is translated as CASSPTGAQRPQHF.

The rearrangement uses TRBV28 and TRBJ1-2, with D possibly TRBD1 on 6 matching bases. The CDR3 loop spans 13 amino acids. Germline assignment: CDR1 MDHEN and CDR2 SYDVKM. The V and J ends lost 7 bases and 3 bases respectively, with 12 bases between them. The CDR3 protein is CASKGGLYYGYTF. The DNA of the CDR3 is TGTGCCAGCAAGGGGGGGCTGTACTATGGCTACACCTTC.

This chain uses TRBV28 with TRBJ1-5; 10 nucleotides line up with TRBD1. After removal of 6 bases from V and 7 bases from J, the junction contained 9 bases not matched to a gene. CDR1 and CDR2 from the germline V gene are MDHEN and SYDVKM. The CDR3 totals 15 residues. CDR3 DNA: TGTGCCAGCAGCCACTCCGGGACAGGGGAACAGCCCCAGCATTTT. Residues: CASSHSGTGEQPQHF.

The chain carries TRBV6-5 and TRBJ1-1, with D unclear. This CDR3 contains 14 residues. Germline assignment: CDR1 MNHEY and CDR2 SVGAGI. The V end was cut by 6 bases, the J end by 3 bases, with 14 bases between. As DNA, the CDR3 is TGTGCCAGCAGAAACAGTGAGAGGGACACTGAAGCTTTCTTT. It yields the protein CASRNSERDTEAFF.

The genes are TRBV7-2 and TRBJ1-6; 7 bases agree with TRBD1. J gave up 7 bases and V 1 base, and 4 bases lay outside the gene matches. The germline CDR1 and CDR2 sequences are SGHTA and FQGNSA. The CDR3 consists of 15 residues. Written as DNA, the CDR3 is TGTGCCAGCAGCTTAGTACAGGGGTTGAATTCACCCCTCCACTTT. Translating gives CASSLVQGLNSPLHF.

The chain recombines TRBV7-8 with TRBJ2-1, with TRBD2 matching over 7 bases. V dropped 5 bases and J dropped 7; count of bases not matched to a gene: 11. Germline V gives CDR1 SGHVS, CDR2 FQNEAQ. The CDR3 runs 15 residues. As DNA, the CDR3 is TGTGCCAGCAGCCCCCCTAGCGGAGGCGCAAATGAGCAGTTCTTC. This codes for CASSPPSGGANEQFF.

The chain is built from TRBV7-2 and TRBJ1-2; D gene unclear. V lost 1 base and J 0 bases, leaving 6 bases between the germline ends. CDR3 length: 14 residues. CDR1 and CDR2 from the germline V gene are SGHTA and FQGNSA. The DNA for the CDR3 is TGTGCCAGCAGCTTAGGGGCATCTAACTATGGCTACACCTTC. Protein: CASSLGASNYGYTF.

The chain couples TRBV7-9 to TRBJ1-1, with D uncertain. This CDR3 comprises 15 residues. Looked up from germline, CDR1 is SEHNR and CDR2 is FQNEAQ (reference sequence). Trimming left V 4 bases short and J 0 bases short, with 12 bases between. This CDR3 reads CASSSSRSMNTEAFF. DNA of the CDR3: TGTGCCAGCAGCTCATCCCGGAGCATGAACACTGAAGCTTTCTTT.

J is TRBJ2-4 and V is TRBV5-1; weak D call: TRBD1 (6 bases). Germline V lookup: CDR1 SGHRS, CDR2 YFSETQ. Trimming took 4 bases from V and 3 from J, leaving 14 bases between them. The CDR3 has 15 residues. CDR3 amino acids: CASSLTGSDKNIQYF. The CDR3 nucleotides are TGCGCCAGCAGCCTCACAGGGTCCGACAAAAACATTCAGTACTTC. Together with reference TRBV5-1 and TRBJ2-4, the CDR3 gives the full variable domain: KAGVTQTPRYLIKTRGQQVTLSCSPISGHRSVSWYQQTPGQGLQFLFEYFSETQRNKGNFPGRFSGRQFSNSRSEMNVSTLELGDSALYLCASSLTGSDKNIQYFGAGTRLSVL.

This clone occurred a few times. The CDR3 protein is CASSSDLLRGSYEQYF. CDR3 bases: TGTGCCAGCAGCTCGGATCTGTTGCGGGGGTCCTACGAGCAGTACTTC. The V gene is TRBV7-9, the J gene TRBJ2-7, with 7 bases that match TRBD2. With V trimmed by 4 bases and J by 1 base, 10 bases remained unmatched. Germline values: CDR1 SEHNR, CDR2 FQNEAQ (reference sequence). CDR3 size: 16 residues. Variable domain in full (rest from reference TRBV7-9 and TRBJ2-7): DTGVSQNPRHKITKRGQNVTFRCDPISEHNRLYWYRQTLGQGPEFLTYFQNEAQLEKSRLLSDRFSAERPKGSFSTLEIQRTEQGDSAMYLCASSSDLLRGSYEQYFGPGTRLTVT.

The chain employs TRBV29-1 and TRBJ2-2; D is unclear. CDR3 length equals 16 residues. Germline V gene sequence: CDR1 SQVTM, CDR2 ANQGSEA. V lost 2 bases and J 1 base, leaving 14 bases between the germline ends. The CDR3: CSVEKIHIQNTGELFF. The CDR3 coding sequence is TGCAGCGTTGAAAAGATACATATCCAGAACACCGGGGAGCTGTTTTTT.

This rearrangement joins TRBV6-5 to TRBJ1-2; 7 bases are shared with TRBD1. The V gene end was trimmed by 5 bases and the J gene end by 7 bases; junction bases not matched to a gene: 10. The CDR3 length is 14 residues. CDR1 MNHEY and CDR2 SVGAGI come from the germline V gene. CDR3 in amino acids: CASSTMTGISGYTF. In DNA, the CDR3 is TGTGCCAGCAGTACCATGACAGGGATCTCTGGCTACACCTTC.

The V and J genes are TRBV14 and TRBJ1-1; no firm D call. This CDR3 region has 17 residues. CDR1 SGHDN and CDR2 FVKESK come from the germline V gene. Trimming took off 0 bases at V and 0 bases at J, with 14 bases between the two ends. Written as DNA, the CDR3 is TGTGCCAGCAGCCAAGATTGGCGGAGGCTATTGAACACTGAAGCTTTCTTT. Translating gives CASSQDWRRLLNTEAFF.

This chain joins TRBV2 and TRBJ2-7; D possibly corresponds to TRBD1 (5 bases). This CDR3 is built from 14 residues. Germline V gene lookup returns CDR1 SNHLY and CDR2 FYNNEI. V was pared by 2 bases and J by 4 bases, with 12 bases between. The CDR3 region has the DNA TGTGCCAGCAGTGAACAGGGTCAAACATACGAGCAGTACTTC. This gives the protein CASSEQGQTYEQYF.

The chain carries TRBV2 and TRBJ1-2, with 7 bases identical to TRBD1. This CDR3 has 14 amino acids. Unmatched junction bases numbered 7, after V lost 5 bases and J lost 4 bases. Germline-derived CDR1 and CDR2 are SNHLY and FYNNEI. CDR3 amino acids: CASSLARGSYGYTF. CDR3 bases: TGTGCCAGCAGTCTAGCCAGGGGGAGCTATGGCTACACCTTC. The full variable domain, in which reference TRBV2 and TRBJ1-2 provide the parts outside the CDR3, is EPEVTQTPSHQVTQMGQEVILRCVPISNHLYFYWYRQILGQKVEFLVSFYNNEISEKSEIFDDQFSVERPDGSNFTLKIRSTKLEDSAMYFCASSLARGSYGYTFGSGTRLTVV.

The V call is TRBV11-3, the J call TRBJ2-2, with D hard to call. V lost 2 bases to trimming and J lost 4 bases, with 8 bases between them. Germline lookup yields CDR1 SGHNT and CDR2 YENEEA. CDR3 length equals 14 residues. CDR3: CASSLKPSTGELFF. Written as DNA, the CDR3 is TGTGCCAGCAGCTTAAAACCTAGCACCGGGGAGCTGTTTTTT.

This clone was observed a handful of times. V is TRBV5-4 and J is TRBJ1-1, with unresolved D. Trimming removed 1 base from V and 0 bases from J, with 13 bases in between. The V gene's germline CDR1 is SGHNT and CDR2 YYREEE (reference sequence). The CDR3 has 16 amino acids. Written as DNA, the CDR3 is TGTGCCAGCAGCTTGTCCCCGCAGATCCTGAACACTGAAGCTTTCTTT. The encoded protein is CASSLSPQILNTEAFF.